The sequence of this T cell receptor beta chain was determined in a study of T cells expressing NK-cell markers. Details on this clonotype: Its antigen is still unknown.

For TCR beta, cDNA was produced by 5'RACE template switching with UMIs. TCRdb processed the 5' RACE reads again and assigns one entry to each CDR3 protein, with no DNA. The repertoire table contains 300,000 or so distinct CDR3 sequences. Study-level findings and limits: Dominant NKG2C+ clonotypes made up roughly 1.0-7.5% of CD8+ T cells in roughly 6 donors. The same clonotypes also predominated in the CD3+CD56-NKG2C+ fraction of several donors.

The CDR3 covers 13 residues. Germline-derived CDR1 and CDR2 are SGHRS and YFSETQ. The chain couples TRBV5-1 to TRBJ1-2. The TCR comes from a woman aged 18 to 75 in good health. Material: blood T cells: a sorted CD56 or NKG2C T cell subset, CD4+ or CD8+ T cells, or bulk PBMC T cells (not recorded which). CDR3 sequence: CASSLEIGYGYTF.